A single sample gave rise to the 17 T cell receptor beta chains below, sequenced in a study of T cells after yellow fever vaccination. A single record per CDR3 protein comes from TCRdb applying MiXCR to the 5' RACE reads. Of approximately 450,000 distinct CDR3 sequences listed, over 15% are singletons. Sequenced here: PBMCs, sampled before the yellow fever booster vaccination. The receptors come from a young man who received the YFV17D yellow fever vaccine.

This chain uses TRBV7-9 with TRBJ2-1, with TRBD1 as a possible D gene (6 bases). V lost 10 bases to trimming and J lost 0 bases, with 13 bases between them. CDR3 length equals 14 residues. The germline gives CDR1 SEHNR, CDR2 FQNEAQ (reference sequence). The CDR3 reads CAIPDSLSYNEQFF. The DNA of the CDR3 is TGTGCCATCCCGGACAGCCTCTCCTACAATGAGCAGTTCTTC.

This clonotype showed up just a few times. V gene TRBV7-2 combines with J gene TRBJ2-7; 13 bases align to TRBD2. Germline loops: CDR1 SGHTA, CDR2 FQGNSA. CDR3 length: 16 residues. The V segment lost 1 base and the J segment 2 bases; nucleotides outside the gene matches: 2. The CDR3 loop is CASSLGGLAGAYEQYV. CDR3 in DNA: TGTGCCAGCAGCTTAGGCGGACTAGCGGGGGCCTACGAGCAGTACGTC.

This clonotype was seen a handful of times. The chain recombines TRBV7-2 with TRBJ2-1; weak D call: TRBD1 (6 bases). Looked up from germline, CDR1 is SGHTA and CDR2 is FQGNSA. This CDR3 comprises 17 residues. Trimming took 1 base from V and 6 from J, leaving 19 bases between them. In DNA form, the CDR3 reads TGTGCCAGCAGCTTAGGGGTGGGGGCTGGCCGGGGCAATGAGCAGTTCTTC. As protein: CASSLGVGAGRGNEQFF.

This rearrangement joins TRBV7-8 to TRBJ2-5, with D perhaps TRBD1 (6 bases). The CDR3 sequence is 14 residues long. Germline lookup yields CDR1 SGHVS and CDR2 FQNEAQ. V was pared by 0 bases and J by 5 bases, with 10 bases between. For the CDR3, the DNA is TGTGCCAGCAGCTTAGCACAGGGCCGGGAGACCCAGTACTTC. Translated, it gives CASSLAQGRETQYF.

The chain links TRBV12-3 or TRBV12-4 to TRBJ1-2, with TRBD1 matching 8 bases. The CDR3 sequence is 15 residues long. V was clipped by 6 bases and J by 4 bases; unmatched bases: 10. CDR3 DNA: TGTGCCAGCAGCCCCGGACAGGGAGACACCTATGGCTACACCTTC. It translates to CASSPGQGDTYGYTF.

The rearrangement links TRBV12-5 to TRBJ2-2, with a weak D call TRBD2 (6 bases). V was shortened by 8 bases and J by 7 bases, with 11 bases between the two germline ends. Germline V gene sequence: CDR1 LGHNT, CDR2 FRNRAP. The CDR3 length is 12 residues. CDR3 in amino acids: CASIGGDGELFF. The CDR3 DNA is TGTGCTAGTATCGGGGGAGACGGGGAGCTGTTTTTT.

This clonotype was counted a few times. The CDR3 DNA follows: TGTGCCAGCAGGCCCTACACTAGGGGGGTTGGCACAGATACGCAGTATTTT. This gives the protein CASRPYTRGVGTDTQYF. The V gene is TRBV6-5, the J gene TRBJ2-3, with D perhaps matching TRBD1 or TRBD2 (6 bases each). The V end was cut by 6 bases, the J end by 1 base, with 20 bases between. The CDR3 sequence is 17 residues long. In germline, CDR1 is MNHEY, CDR2 SVGAGI.

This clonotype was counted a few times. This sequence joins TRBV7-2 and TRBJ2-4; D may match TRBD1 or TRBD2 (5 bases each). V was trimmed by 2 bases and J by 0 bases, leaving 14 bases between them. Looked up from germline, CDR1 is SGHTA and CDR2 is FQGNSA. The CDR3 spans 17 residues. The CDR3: CASSLNSGTVAKNIQYF. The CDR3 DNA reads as TGTGCCAGCAGCTTAAATAGTGGGACCGTAGCCAAAAACATTCAGTACTTC.

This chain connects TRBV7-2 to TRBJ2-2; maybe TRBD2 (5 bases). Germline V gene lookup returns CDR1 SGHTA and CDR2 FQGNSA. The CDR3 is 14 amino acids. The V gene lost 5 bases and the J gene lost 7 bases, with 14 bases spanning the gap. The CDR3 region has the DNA TGTGCCAGCAGCCCGGATTGGAGCGGCGGGGAGCTGTTTTTT. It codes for CASSPDWSGGELFF.

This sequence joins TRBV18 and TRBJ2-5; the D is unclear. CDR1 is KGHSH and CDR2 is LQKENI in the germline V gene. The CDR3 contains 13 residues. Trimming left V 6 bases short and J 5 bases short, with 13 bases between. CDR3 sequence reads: CASSTLPDETQYF. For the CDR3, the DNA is TGTGCCAGCTCTACACTCCCTGATGAGACCCAGTACTTC.

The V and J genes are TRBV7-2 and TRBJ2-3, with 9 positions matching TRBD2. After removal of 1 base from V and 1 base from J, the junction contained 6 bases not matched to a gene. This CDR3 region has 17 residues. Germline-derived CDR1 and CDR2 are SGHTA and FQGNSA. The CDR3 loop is CASSLVPGGGGTDTQYF. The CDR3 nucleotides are TGTGCCAGCAGCTTAGTCCCCGGCGGGGGGGGCACAGATACGCAGTATTTT.

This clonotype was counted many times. Here the CDR3 reads CSANKGGLYGYTF. The CDR3 DNA sequence: TGCAGTGCTAATAAGGGGGGCCTCTATGGCTACACCTTC. The rearrangement links TRBV20-1 to TRBJ1-2; possible D gene TRBD1, 6 bases. The V end was cut by 4 bases, the J end by 4 bases, with 13 bases between. The CDR3 sequence is 13 residues long. Per germline, CDR1 DFQATT and CDR2 SNEGSKA (reference sequence).

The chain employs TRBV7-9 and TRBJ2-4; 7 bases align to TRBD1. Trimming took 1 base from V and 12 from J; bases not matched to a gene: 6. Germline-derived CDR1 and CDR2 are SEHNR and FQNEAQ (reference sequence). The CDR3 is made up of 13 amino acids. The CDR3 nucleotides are TGTGCCAGCAGCTTAGAAGTAAGGGGGCCTCAGTACTTC. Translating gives CASSLEVRGPQYF.

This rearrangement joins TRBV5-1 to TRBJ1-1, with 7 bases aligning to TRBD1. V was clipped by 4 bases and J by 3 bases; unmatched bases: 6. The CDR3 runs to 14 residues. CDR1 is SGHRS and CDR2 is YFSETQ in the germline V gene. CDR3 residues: CASSRDSTDTEAFF. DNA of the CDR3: TGCGCCAGCAGCAGGGACAGTACGGACACTGAAGCTTTCTTT.

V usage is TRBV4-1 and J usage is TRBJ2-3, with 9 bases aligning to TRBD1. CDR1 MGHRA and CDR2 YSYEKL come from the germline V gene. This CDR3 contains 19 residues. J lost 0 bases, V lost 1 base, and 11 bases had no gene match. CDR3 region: CASSQVTPGGTGSTDTQYF. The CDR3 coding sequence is TGCGCCAGCAGCCAAGTAACCCCCGGAGGGACAGGGAGCACAGATACGCAGTATTTT.

Written as DNA, the CDR3 is TGCGCCAGCAGCTTGACAGCGGGGGGGCCTGGAGATACGCAGTATTTT. It encodes CASSLTAGGPGDTQYF. J is TRBJ2-3 and V is TRBV5-1; 10 nucleotides line up with TRBD2. Germline CDR1 SGHRS, CDR2 YFSETQ. The CDR3 is made up of 16 amino acids. Trimming cost V 1 base and J 5 bases; bases outside gene matches: 7. Full variable domain (rest looked up from reference TRBV5-1 and TRBJ2-3): KAGVTQTPRYLIKTRGQQVTLSCSPISGHRSVSWYQQTPGQGLQFLFEYFSETQRNKGNFPGRFSGRQFSNSRSEMNVSTLELGDSALYLCASSLTAGGPGDTQYFGPGTRLTVL.

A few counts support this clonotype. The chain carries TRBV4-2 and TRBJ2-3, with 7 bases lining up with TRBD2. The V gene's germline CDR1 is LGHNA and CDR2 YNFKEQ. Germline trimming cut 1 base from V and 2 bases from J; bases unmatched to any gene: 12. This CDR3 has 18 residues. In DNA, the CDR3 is TGTGCCAGCAGCCAAGGGCTTGACGGGGGGATAAACACAGATACGCAGTATTTT. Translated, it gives CASSQGLDGGINTDTQYF.